The sequence of this T cell receptor (beta chain) was determined in a study of T cells in Graves' hyperthyroidism and ophthalmopathy. Amplification of TCR beta CDR3 regions used RNA as the template. The HTBI set primed first-round TCR CDR3 RT-PCR. TCRdb independently ran MiXCR on the multiplex PCR reads; one entry per CDR3 protein. The sample shows about 300,000 distinct CDR3 sequences, roughly a fifth of them seen only once. Ophthalmopathy patients showed a Clinical Activity Score of at least 3, NOSPECS grade of at least 4 and duration under 3 months. Exclusion criteria comprised uncontrolled infection, other autoimmune disease, pregnancy or lactation. The CDR3 has 11 residues. CDR1 is WSHSY and CDR2 is SAAADI in the germline V gene. The V and J ends lost 0 bases and 7 bases respectively, with 3 bases between them. With respect to this clonotype: What it binds is unknown.

Study-wide findings and caveats: Also found in blood were most expanded thyroid clonotypes above 0.001.

The sample taken for sequencing was blood. The origin of this receptor is a man aged 50 to 59 with Graves' ophthalmopathy. The V gene is TRBV10-2, the J gene TRBJ2-5; D unclear. The CDR3, as DNA: TGCGCCAGCAGTGAGTCGGCGACCCAGTACTTC. The encoded protein is CASSESATQYF.